The 16 T cell receptor beta chains given below trace back to one sample, sequenced in a study of shared clonotypes between healthy human individuals. Naive CD8 cells, CD45RO-negative and positively selected for CCR7, excluded terminally differentiated effector memory CD45RA+ cells. Sequencing used immunoSEQ multiplex PCR; TCRdb keeps in-frame clones, though not all of them. This table has 630,000 or so clones, nearly 98% appearing once. Sequencing used naive CD8+ T cells sorted from blood. These TCRs come from a man aged 25 to 40 in good health.

V usage is TRBV6-1 and J usage is TRBJ1-5, with 8 bases identical to TRBD1. CDR3 size: 14 residues. J was trimmed by 5 bases and V by 5 bases; bases with no gene match: 5. Looked up from germline, CDR1 is MNHNS and CDR2 is SASEGT. Written as DNA, the CDR3 is TGTGCCAGCAGTTTCGGACAGGGTGATCAGCCCCAGCATTTT. It codes for CASSFGQGDQPQHF.

The V and J genes are TRBV14 and TRBJ2-2; D perhaps matches TRBD2 (6 bases). Germline CDR1 reads SGHDN; CDR2 reads FVKESK. This CDR3 comprises 14 residues. With 4 bases removed from V and 8 bases from J, the gap between germline ends came to 14 bases. CDR3 region: CASSPLPGAGELFF. CDR3 nucleotide sequence: TGTGCCAGCAGCCCTCTGCCGGGAGCTGGGGAGCTGTTTTTT. Variable domain in full (rest from reference TRBV14 and TRBJ2-2): EAGVTQFPSHSVIEKGQTVTLRCDPISGHDNLYWYRRVMGKEIKFLLHFVKESKQDESGMPNNRFLAERTGGTYSTLKVQPAELEDSGVYFCASSPLPGAGELFFGEGSRLTVL.

The chain uses TRBV27 and TRBJ1-2, with D perhaps matching TRBD1 (5 bases). From germline, CDR1 is MNHEY and CDR2 SMNVEV (reference sequence). Trimming cost V 5 bases and J 4 bases, with 14 bases left between them. The length of the CDR3 is 14 residues. Written as DNA, the CDR3 is TGTGCCAGCAGTCAAACCCCGGGGGGCTATGGCTACACCTTC. Amino acid sequence: CASSQTPGGYGYTF.

The chain uses TRBV27 and TRBJ2-3, with 9 bases that match TRBD2. The ends lost 2 bases at V and 6 bases at J; junction bases unmatched: 6. The CDR3 is made up of 15 amino acids. The germline CDR1 and CDR2 sequences are MNHEY and SMNVEV (reference sequence). The CDR3 DNA follows: TGTGCCAGCAGTTTAGGCGGGAGGGCCATGGATACGCAGTATTTT. Translation: CASSLGGRAMDTQYF.

The V gene is TRBV4-3, the J gene TRBJ2-7; D gene uncertain. In germline, CDR1 is LGHNA, CDR2 YSLEER. CDR3 size: 15 residues. V dropped 1 base and J dropped 5 bases, with 15 bases sitting between them. Written as DNA, the CDR3 is TGCGCCAGCAGCCAAGCTCGACGGCCAAAGAACGAGCAGTACTTC. This encodes CASSQARRPKNEQYF.

The gene calls are TRBV7-8 and TRBJ2-5, with 10 bases lining up with TRBD2. The ends lost 2 bases at V and 5 bases at J; junction bases unmatched: 5. The CDR3 has 15 residues. Germline CDR1 is SGHVS and CDR2 is FQNEAQ. CDR3: CASSLLAGEVETQYF. CDR3 coding DNA: TGTGCCAGCAGCTTACTAGCGGGAGAGGTGGAGACCCAGTACTTC.

The chain carries TRBV7-9 and TRBJ1-1; 11 bases fit TRBD1. Trimming at V came to 3 bases and at J to 4 bases, leaving 1 base not matched to a gene. CDR1 SEHNR and CDR2 FQNEAQ come from the germline V gene (reference sequence). The CDR3 spans 14 residues. The CDR3 coding sequence is TGTGCCAGCAGCTTTGGGACAGGGGGCACTGAAGCTTTCTTT. As protein: CASSFGTGGTEAFF.

This sequence joins TRBV6-5 and TRBJ1-1; D gene ambiguous. V lost 2 bases and J lost 3, with 7 bases in between. Germline CDR1 is MNHEY and CDR2 is SVGAGI. CDR3 size: 13 residues. The CDR3 bases are TGTGCCAGCAGTTACGATCTGGACACTGAAGCTTTCTTT. This gives the protein CASSYDLDTEAFF.

The rearrangement links TRBV19 to TRBJ2-1; D is uncertain. Germline loops: CDR1 LNHDA, CDR2 SQIVND (reference sequence). The CDR3 is made up of 11 amino acids. Trimming stripped 7 bases from V and 13 bases from J, with 14 bases between. The CDR3 sequence: CASKDGVFQFF. DNA for the CDR3: TGTGCCAGTAAGGACGGTGTTTTCCAGTTCTTC.

In DNA, the CDR3 is TGTGCCATCAGTCTCGGACAGGGAAAAGTCCCTAAGTCTGGCTACACCTTC. Amino acids: CAISLGQGKVPKSGYTF. This chain connects TRBV10-3 to TRBJ1-2; TRBD1 matches at 8 bases. V was clipped by 5 bases and J by 7 bases; unmatched bases: 18. CDR1 is ENHRY and CDR2 is SYGVKD in the germline V gene. This CDR3 region has 17 residues.

This chain uses TRBV29-1 with TRBJ2-7; no firm D call. V shed 4 bases and J shed 6 bases, with 16 bases lying between them. Per germline, CDR1 SQVTM and CDR2 ANQGSEA. There are 13 residues in the CDR3. CDR3 DNA: TGCAGCGTTGGGATCAGTAACGTACGCGAGCAGTACTTC. Amino acid sequence: CSVGISNVREQYF.

The rearrangement links TRBV6-6 to TRBJ2-2; no definite D call. The V end was cut by 0 bases, the J end by 10 bases, with 3 bases between. Germline V gene data show CDR1 as MNHNY and CDR2 as SVGAGI (reference sequence). This CDR3 has 11 residues. CDR3 DNA sequence: TGTGCCAGCAGTTACTCGACGGAGCTGTTTTTT. Translation: CASSYSTELFF.

V and J are TRBV7-6 and TRBJ1-1; no clear D gene. The CDR3 is 14 residues long. The V end was cut by 2 bases, the J end by 4 bases, with 11 bases between. CDR1 is SGHVS, CDR2 FNYEAQ, per germline. The CDR3 bases are TGTGCCAGCAGCTTACGGGGTCGGGGCACTGAAGCTTTCTTT. It yields the protein CASSLRGRGTEAFF.

This clone appeared once. A junction end diverges from the germline sequence, so it may reflect a read error. The J gene is TRBJ1-4, the V gene TRBV28; possible D gene TRBD1, 5 bases. Germline V gene sequence: CDR1 MDHEN, CDR2 SYDVKM. CDR3 size: 14 residues. CDR3 loop: CASSPTRGIKNLFF. For the CDR3, the DNA is TGTGCCAGCAGTCCCACCCGGGGGATAAAAAACCTGTTTTTT.

The chain carries TRBV7-9 and TRBJ2-1, with 11 nucleotides matching TRBD2. V lost 10 bases to trimming and J lost 8 bases; unmatched junction nucleotides: 10. The CDR3 spans 14 residues. In germline, CDR1 is SEHNR, CDR2 FQNEAQ (reference sequence). Written as DNA, the CDR3 is TGTGCCACCGAGGAGTTAGCGGGAGGGTATGAGCAGTTCTTC. Its translation is CATEELAGGYEQFF.

J is TRBJ2-2 and V is TRBV28, with 9 positions matching TRBD2. This CDR3 comprises 16 residues. With 3 bases clipped from V and 7 bases from J, the junction kept 9 bases outside the gene matches. Germline V gives CDR1 MDHEN, CDR2 SYDVKM. The CDR3 DNA reads TGTGCCAGCAGTTTGCTTGGCGGGAGGGTAGGCGGGGAGCTGTTTTTT. Residues: CASSLLGGRVGGELFF.